Presented here are 32 T cell receptor beta chains from one specimen sequenced in a study of blood T cell repertoires in COVID-19. Measured with immunoSEQ multiplex PCR; TCRdb has only the in-frame clones, and not every one. The sample comprises about 270,000 clones, roughly 93% of which are singletons, and roughly 2% rests with the top ten. Sample: PBMCs or T cells enriched from blood (not recorded which). Source of these receptors: a woman aged 40-49 years with acute COVID-19.

Points on this clone: The same CDR3 is also encoded by other DNA sequences in this sample. The genes are TRBV9 and TRBJ2-1; TRBD2 matches at 13 bases. The V gene's germline CDR1 is SGDLS and CDR2 YYNGEE. Unmatched junction bases numbered 2, after V lost 4 bases and J lost 4 bases. This CDR3 is 15 amino acids long. The DNA for the CDR3 is TGTGCCAGCAGCCCGACTAGCGGGGGGTACAATGAGCAGTTCTTC. Residues: CASSPTSGGYNEQFF. The whole variable domain, filled in from reference TRBV9 and TRBJ2-1, reads DSGVTQTPKHLITATGQRVTLRCSPRSGDLSVYWYQQSLDQGLQFLIQYYNGEERAKGNILERFSAQQFPDLHSELNLSSLELGDSALYFCASSPTSGGYNEQFFGPGTRLTVL.

This CDR3 reads CASSRMTGGLYNSPLHF. CDR3 coding DNA: TGTGCCAGCAGCAGAATGACAGGGGGTCTCTATAATTCACCCCTCCACTTT. The V gene is TRBV28, the J gene TRBJ1-6; the match to TRBD1 covers 9 bases. In germline, CDR1 is MDHEN, CDR2 SYDVKM. J gave up 3 bases and V 6 bases, and 9 bases lay outside the gene matches. This CDR3 spans 17 amino acids.

The chain links TRBV5-1 to TRBJ1-1; 8 bases match TRBD1. Germline loops: CDR1 SGHRS, CDR2 YFSETQ. V lost 3 bases and J lost 3; bases outside the gene matches: 7. The CDR3 totals 15 residues. The CDR3 reads CASSSQGAGDTEAFF. The CDR3 DNA follows: TGCGCCAGCAGCTCCCAGGGGGCAGGGGACACTGAAGCTTTCTTT.

The chain links TRBV27 to TRBJ1-4; possibly TRBD1 for D (6 bases). The germline CDR1 and CDR2 sequences are MNHEY and SMNVEV (reference sequence). V shed 3 bases and J shed 0 bases, with 17 bases lying between them. The CDR3 runs 18 residues. The CDR3 DNA follows: TGTGCCAGCAGTTTCAACAAAAGGGGGAAATCAACTAATGAAAAACTGTTTTTT. Protein sequence: CASSFNKRGKSTNEKLFF.

The genes are TRBV6-2 or TRBV6-3 and TRBJ2-7; TRBD2 aligns across 10 bases. V shed 4 bases, J shed 3 bases, and the junction held 6 bases outside the gene matches. CDR3 size: 15 residues. The V gene's germline CDR1 is MNHEY and CDR2 SVGEGT. The CDR3 DNA reads TGTGCCAGCAGTTCTCCGGGACTAGCGATCTACGAGCAGTACTTC. Protein product: CASSSPGLAIYEQYF.

In this sample, this clone turned up once. CDR3 bases: TGCGCCAGCAGGTCCGGGACAGGGGGGTTCGTGGCCAACGTCCTGACTTTC. It yields the protein CASRSGTGGFVANVLTF. The J gene is TRBJ2-6, the V gene TRBV5-1; 11 bases line up with TRBD1. The CDR3 sequence is 17 residues long. The trim removed 5 bases at V and 6 bases at J, leaving 10 bases unmatched. The germline V gene encodes CDR1 SGHRS and CDR2 YFSETQ.

This clone was counted only a few times. This chain links TRBV5-1 with TRBJ2-3; 10 bases agree with TRBD2. The germline gives CDR1 SGHRS, CDR2 YFSETQ. The V and J ends lost 0 bases and 2 bases, in that order; junction bases with no gene match: 3. The CDR3 is made up of 16 amino acids. The CDR3 bases are TGCGCCAGCAGCTTGGCTAGCGGGGGACTCACAGATACGCAGTATTTT. This translates into CASSLASGGLTDTQYF.

The CDR3 protein is CASSTPVSGNTIYF. The CDR3 coding sequence is TGTGCCAGCAGTACCCCGGTCTCTGGAAACACCATATATTTT. This chain links TRBV28 with TRBJ1-3; unclear D gene. Trimming removed 5 bases at V and 0 bases at J, with 8 bases between. CDR1 is MDHEN and CDR2 is SYDVKM in the germline V gene. CDR3 length equals 14 residues.

This clone was found once. V usage is TRBV12-5 and J usage is TRBJ1-6; D not certain. Germline V gives CDR1 LGHNT, CDR2 FRNRAP. The CDR3 consists of 15 residues. The ends were cut back, 3 bases at V and 5 bases at J, with 11 bases in the middle. DNA for the CDR3: TGTGCTAGTGGTTTCGGGGAATTAGATAATTCACCCCTCCACTTT. The encoded protein is CASGFGELDNSPLHF.

In its sample, this clone was seen once. This chain connects TRBV29-1 to TRBJ1-2; D is possibly TRBD1 (6 bases). V gave up 3 bases and J gave up 8 bases, with 10 bases separating them. This CDR3 has 11 residues. CDR1 and CDR2 from the germline V gene are SQVTM and ANQGSEA. CDR3 in amino acids: CSVEGGHGYTF. CDR3 nucleotide sequence: TGCAGCGTTGAGGGGGGGCACGGCTACACCTTC.

The gene calls are TRBV30 and TRBJ1-1, with 7 bases aligning to TRBD1. V shed 5 bases, J shed 3 bases, and the junction held 6 bases outside the gene matches. CDR3 length: 13 residues. Germline V gene data show CDR1 as GTSNPN and CDR2 as SVGIG (reference sequence). CDR3 protein: CAWATQGHTEAFF. CDR3 nucleotide sequence: TGTGCCTGGGCAACACAGGGGCACACTGAAGCTTTCTTT.

The gene calls are TRBV7-8 and TRBJ1-4; the D gene is possibly TRBD1 (6 bases). Germline V gives CDR1 SGHVS, CDR2 FQNEAQ. There are 15 residues in the CDR3. Trimming removed 5 bases from V and 3 bases from J, with 13 bases in between. The CDR3 nucleotides are TGTGCCAGCAGCGACCAGGGGAGTGCTAATGAAAAACTGTTTTTT. As protein: CASSDQGSANEKLFF.

This rearrangement joins TRBV5-4 to TRBJ2-3; tentative D call: TRBD2 (6 bases). The CDR3 runs 15 residues. The germline CDR1 and CDR2 sequences are SGHNT and YYREEE (reference sequence). Trimming removed 3 bases from V and 3 bases from J, with 14 bases in between. The CDR3 protein is CASSSGLFGTDTQYF. The CDR3 DNA sequence: TGTGCCAGCAGCTCGGGACTGTTCGGGACAGATACGCAGTATTTT.

J is TRBJ1-3 and V is TRBV29-1; D not certain. Germline lookup yields CDR1 SQVTM and CDR2 ANQGSEA. Deletions cut 7 bases from V and 3 bases from J, with 16 bases between. The CDR3 covers 14 residues. CDR3 residues: CSAEPGSGGNTIYF. The CDR3 DNA sequence: TGCAGCGCGGAACCGGGGTCAGGTGGAAACACCATATATTTT. The full variable domain, with the rest looked up from reference TRBV29-1 and TRBJ1-3, is SAVISQKPSRDICQRGTSLTIQCQVDSQVTMMFWYRQQPGQSLTLIATANQGSEATYESGFVIDKFPISRPNLTFSTLTVSNMSPEDSSIYLCSAEPGSGGNTIYFGEGSWLTVV.

V is TRBV5-1 and J is TRBJ1-4; 7 bases are shared with TRBD1. From germline, CDR1 is SGHRS and CDR2 YFSETQ. V lost 2 bases and J lost 0; bases outside the gene matches: 1. The CDR3 runs to 15 residues. CDR3 in amino acids: CASSFGTATNEKLFF. The CDR3 bases are TGCGCCAGCAGCTTCGGGACAGCAACTAATGAAAAACTGTTTTTT.

The rearrangement uses TRBV19 and TRBJ1-3, with TRBD1 matching over 7 bases. The CDR3 is 14 amino acids. The V gene's germline CDR1 is LNHDA and CDR2 SQIVND (reference sequence). J was trimmed by 2 bases and V by 7 bases; bases with no gene match: 5. The CDR3 sequence is CASKPDRAGNTIYF. The CDR3 coding sequence is TGTGCCAGTAAACCAGACAGGGCTGGAAACACCATATATTTT.

This clone was recorded only once. The chain recombines TRBV19 with TRBJ2-5; D might be TRBD2 (7 bases). This CDR3 spans 16 amino acids. Germline CDR1 and CDR2: LNHDA and SQIVND (reference sequence). V lost 1 base and J lost 4, with 16 bases in between. The CDR3 DNA sequence: TGTGCCAGTAGTATAGGGTCCAGGGGAGGGGGAGAGACCCAGTACTTC. This sequence encodes CASSIGSRGGGETQYF.

V and J are TRBV21-1 and TRBJ2-7; the table calls TRBD1, which could not be checked here. TRBV21-1 counts as a pseudogene. The CDR3 runs to 21 residues. CDR3 residues: CASSTGSLPARTGFGSYEQYF. The CDR3 nucleotides read TGTGCCAGCAGCACAGGGTCACTTCCCGCACGGACAGGGTTTGGCTCCTACGAGCAGTACTTC.

The chain recombines TRBV2 with TRBJ2-1, with 9 bases that match TRBD1. Losses at the gene ends were 8 bases for V and 10 bases for J; bases not matched to a gene: 15. The CDR3 contains 15 residues. Germline V gene sequence: CDR1 SNHLY, CDR2 FYNNEI. CDR3 in DNA: TGTGCCAGCGGTACAGGGGGCGCGAGGGCGGGAGAGCAGTTCTTC. Protein sequence: CASGTGGARAGEQFF.

The rearrangement links TRBV24-1 to TRBJ2-1; 7 nucleotides match TRBD1. Germline CDR1 KGHDR, CDR2 SFDVKD. After removal of 7 bases from V and 6 bases from J, the junction contained 11 bases not matched to a gene. This CDR3 region has 15 residues. In DNA, the CDR3 is TGTGCCACCAGCCTTTCAGGGGGAGTTGGCAATGAGCAGTTCTTC. Translated: CATSLSGGVGNEQFF.

The V gene is TRBV6-1, the J gene TRBJ2-7; D unresolved. The V end was cut by 6 bases, the J end by 0 bases, with 9 bases between. Looked up from germline, CDR1 is MNHNS and CDR2 is SASEGT. This CDR3 region has 13 residues. In nucleotides, the CDR3 is TGTGCCAGCAGGAGAGCTATCTCCTACGAGCAGTACTTC. It encodes CASRRAISYEQYF.

The J gene is TRBJ2-4, the V gene TRBV15; 7 bases agree with TRBD1. Germline V gene data show CDR1 as LNHNV and CDR2 as YYDKDF (reference sequence). The CDR3 spans 14 residues. V shed 3 bases and J 9 bases; nucleotides not matched to a gene: 8. The CDR3 loop is CATSRDKQGIIQYF. CDR3 nucleotides: TGTGCCACCAGCAGGGATAAACAGGGGATCATTCAGTACTTC.

The chain uses TRBV6-5 and TRBJ1-3; possibly TRBD1 for D (6 bases). Trimming took off 7 bases at V and 4 bases at J, with 17 bases between the two ends. There are 15 residues in the CDR3. Germline CDR1 reads MNHEY; CDR2 reads SVGAGI. Here the CDR3 DNA reads TGTGCCAGCAACTCCCGGGGGGCAGGGGGAAACACCATATATTTT. It is translated as CASNSRGAGGNTIYF.

The chain combines TRBV13 with TRBJ1-5; D ambiguous. From germline, CDR1 is PRHDT and CDR2 FYEKMQ (reference sequence). V was shortened by 2 bases and J by 11 bases, with 10 bases between the two germline ends. The CDR3 runs to 12 residues. The CDR3 sequence: CASSLTGGTQHF. The CDR3 DNA is TGTGCCAGCAGCTTAACTGGCGGGACCCAGCATTTT. The full variable domain, its missing parts supplied by reference TRBV13 and TRBJ1-5, is AAGVIQSPRHLIKEKRETATLKCYPIPRHDTVYWYQQGPGQDPQFLISFYEKMQSDKGSIPDRFSAQQFSDYHSELNMSSLELGDSALYFCASSLTGGTQHFGDGTRLSIL.

The chain joins TRBV28 to TRBJ1-4; perhaps TRBD1 as D (6 bases). Trimming left V 8 bases short and J 3 bases short, with 10 bases between. CDR3 length: 13 amino acids. Germline V gene data show CDR1 as MDHEN and CDR2 as SYDVKM. CDR3 nucleotide sequence: TGTGCCAGCCAGGACAGCGCTAATGAAAAACTGTTTTTT. This gives the protein CASQDSANEKLFF.

The chain is built from TRBV25-1 and TRBJ2-5; unclear D gene. The V gene's germline CDR1 is MGHDK and CDR2 SYGVNS. Trimming removed 0 bases at V and 1 base at J, with 6 bases between. This CDR3 has 14 amino acids. The CDR3 DNA reads as TGTGCCAGCAGTGAATATTCCTCCCAAGAGACCCAGTACTTC. Encoded protein: CASSEYSSQETQYF.

The chain combines TRBV29-1 with TRBJ1-1; possible D gene TRBD1, 6 bases. Trimming removed 6 bases at V and 5 bases at J, with 16 bases between. The germline gives CDR1 SQVTM, CDR2 ANQGSEA. This CDR3 has 13 residues. Here the CDR3 DNA reads TGCAGCGTATCACAGGGTTTGGAAACTGAAGCTTTCTTT. As protein: CSVSQGLETEAFF.

The CDR3 loop reads CASMGQPNYGYTF. The CDR3, as DNA: TGTGCCAGCATGGGGCAACCTAACTATGGCTACACCTTC. This rearrangement joins TRBV27 to TRBJ1-2; TRBD1 is a possible D gene (5 bases). The CDR3 loop spans 13 amino acids. Germline values: CDR1 MNHEY, CDR2 SMNVEV (reference sequence). Trimming removed 7 bases from V and 0 bases from J, with 9 bases in between.

The chain is built from TRBV3-1 (or the pseudogene TRBV3-2) and TRBJ1-6; D is undetermined. The V end lost 2 bases, the J end lost 7 bases, and 9 bases lay between the germline ends. The germline V gene has CDR1 LGHDT and CDR2 YNNKEL (reference sequence). This CDR3 contains 14 residues. The CDR3 region is CASSQLAVNSPLHF. Here the CDR3 DNA reads TGTGCCAGCAGCCAACTGGCAGTAAATTCACCCCTCCACTTT.

The rearrangement links TRBV6-5 to TRBJ1-2; D call uncertain. V was cut by 9 bases and J by 5 bases, with 13 bases left in between. This CDR3 has 12 residues. The germline V gene has CDR1 MNHEY and CDR2 SVGAGI. The CDR3 DNA reads TGTGCCAGTGCGGAACCGGTGTATGGCTACACCTTC. Encoded protein: CASAEPVYGYTF.

The V and J genes are TRBV5-1 and TRBJ1-3; 8 bases fit TRBD1. The CDR3 runs 15 residues. Looked up from germline, CDR1 is SGHRS and CDR2 is YFSETQ. J lost 3 bases, V lost 2 bases, and 4 bases had no gene match. The CDR3 DNA is TGCGCCAGCAGCTTTCAGGGGGCTATTGGAAACACCATATATTTT. Its translation is CASSFQGAIGNTIYF.

The chain recombines TRBV5-1 with TRBJ2-3; weak D call: TRBD1 (7 bases). Germline V lookup: CDR1 SGHRS, CDR2 YFSETQ. The CDR3 totals 15 residues. Trimming left V 4 bases short and J 2 bases short, with 14 bases between. CDR3 sequence (DNA): TGCGCCAGCAGCAAGACAGGGACTGACACAGATACGCAGTATTTT. It codes for CASSKTGTDTDTQYF.